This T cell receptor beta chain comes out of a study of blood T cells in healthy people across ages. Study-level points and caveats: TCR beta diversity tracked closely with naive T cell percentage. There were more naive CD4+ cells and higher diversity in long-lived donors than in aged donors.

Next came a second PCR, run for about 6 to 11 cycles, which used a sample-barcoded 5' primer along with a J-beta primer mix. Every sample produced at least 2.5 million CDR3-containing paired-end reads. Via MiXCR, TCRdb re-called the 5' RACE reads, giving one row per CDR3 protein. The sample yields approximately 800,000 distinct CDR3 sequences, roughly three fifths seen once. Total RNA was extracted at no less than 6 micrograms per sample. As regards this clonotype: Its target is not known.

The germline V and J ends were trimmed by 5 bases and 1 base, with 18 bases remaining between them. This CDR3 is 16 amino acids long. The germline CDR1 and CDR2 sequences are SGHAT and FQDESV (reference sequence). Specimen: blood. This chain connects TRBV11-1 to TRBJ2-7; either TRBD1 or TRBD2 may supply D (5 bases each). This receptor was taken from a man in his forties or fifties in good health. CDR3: CASSPGTWGASYEQYF. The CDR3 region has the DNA TGTGCCAGCAGCCCCGGGACCTGGGGAGCTTCCTACGAGCAGTACTTC. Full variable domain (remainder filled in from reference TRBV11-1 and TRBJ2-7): EAEVAQSPRYKITEKSQAVAFWCDPISGHATLYWYRQILGQGPELLVQFQDESVVDDSQLPKDRFSAERLKGVDSTLKIQPAELGDSAMYLCASSPGTWGASYEQYFGPGTRLTVT.